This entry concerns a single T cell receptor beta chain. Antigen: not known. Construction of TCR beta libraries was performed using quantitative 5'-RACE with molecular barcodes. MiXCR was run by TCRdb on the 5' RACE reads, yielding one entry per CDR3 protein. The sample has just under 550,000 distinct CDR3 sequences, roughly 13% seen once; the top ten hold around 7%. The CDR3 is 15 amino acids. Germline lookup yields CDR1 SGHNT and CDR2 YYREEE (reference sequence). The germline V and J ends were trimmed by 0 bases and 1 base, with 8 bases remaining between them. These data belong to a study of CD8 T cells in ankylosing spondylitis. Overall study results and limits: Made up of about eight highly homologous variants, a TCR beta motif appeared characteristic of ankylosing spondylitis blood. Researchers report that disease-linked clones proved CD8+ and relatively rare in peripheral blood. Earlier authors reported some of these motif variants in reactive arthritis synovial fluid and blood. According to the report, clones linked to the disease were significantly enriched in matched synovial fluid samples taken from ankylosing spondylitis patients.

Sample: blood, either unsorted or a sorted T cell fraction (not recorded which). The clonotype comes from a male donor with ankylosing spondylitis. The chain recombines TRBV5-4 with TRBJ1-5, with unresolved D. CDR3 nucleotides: TGTGCCAGCAGCTTGGACATTGGGAGCAATCAGCCCCAGCATTTT. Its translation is CASSLDIGSNQPQHF. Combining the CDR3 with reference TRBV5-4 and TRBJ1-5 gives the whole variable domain ETGVTQSPTHLIKTRGQQVTLRCSSQSGHNTVSWYQQALGQGPQFIFQYYREEENGRGNFPPRFSGLQFPNYSSELNVNALELDDSALYLCASSLDIGSNQPQHFGDGTRLSIL.